The 30 T cell receptor beta chains given below trace back to one sample, sequenced in a study of human T cells and chemical hapten exposure. Regarding time point: patch test 2, 6 weeks after DPC sensitization. Treatment here: therapeutic diphenylcyclopropenone sensitization with weekly scalp DPC. TCRdb ran MiXCR on the RACE reads and lists one entry per CDR3 protein. Of about 82,000 distinct CDR3 sequences in the sample, 6.6% are singletons; the top ten hold 1.3%. Sequenced here: whole blood, sampled in connection with sensitization to the hapten diphenylcyclopropenone (DPC). Every receptor here comes from a woman aged 25 to 45 with alopecia areata. Some clones in this sample may be carry-over from other donors' samples.

The sample holds a few counts of this clonotype. The chain recombines TRBV18 with TRBJ2-1; D tentatively fits TRBD1 or TRBD2 (5 bases each). Germline-derived CDR1 and CDR2 are KGHSH and LQKENI. The germline V and J ends were trimmed by 3 bases and 0 bases, with 18 bases remaining between them. CDR3 size: 18 residues. The CDR3 DNA is TGTGCCAGCTCACCCGTCCAGGGAGTTAGGAGCTCCTACAATGAGCAGTTCTTC. This gives the protein CASSPVQGVRSSYNEQFF.

This clonotype was counted between two and nine times. The rearrangement uses TRBV7-9 and TRBJ1-2; D is possibly TRBD1 (5 bases). Trimming shortened V by 2 bases and J by 3 bases, and 10 bases separated the two germline ends. CDR1 and CDR2 (germline): SEHNR, FQNEAQ (reference sequence). The CDR3 sequence is 14 residues long. Here the CDR3 DNA reads TGTGCCAGCAGCTTACTAGGGGAACACTATGGCTACACCTTC. Amino acids: CASSLLGEHYGYTF. Full variable domain (remainder filled in from reference TRBV7-9 and TRBJ1-2): DTGVSQNPRHKITKRGQNVTFRCDPISEHNRLYWYRQTLGQGPEFLTYFQNEAQLEKSRLLSDRFSAERPKGSFSTLEIQRTEQGDSAMYLCASSLLGEHYGYTFGSGTRLTVV.

In DNA, the CDR3 is TGTGCCAGCAGCTTAGCAGGTTTTCGGACTGAAGCTTTCTTT. Translation: CASSLAGFRTEAFF. V is TRBV7-2 and J is TRBJ1-1; D remains ambiguous. The length of the CDR3 is 14 residues. Germline V gene lookup returns CDR1 SGHTA and CDR2 FQGNSA. The V gene lost 0 bases and the J gene lost 5 bases, with 10 bases spanning the gap.

With respect to this clonotype: This clone may be a read error of a much larger clone one base away. The chain joins TRBV6-1 to TRBJ1-2; no clear D gene. Per the germline V gene, CDR1 is MNHNS and CDR2 is SASEGT. The CDR3 extends over 12 amino acids. The CDR3 DNA is TGTGCCAGCAGTGAGGTGGACTATGGCTACAACTTC. Translated: CASSEVDYGYNF.

This clonotype was seen a few times. The V and J genes are TRBV20-1 and TRBJ1-5; 7 nucleotides match TRBD1. This CDR3 contains 13 residues. CDR1 and CDR2 (germline): DFQATT, SNEGSKA (reference sequence). The V and J ends lost 5 bases and 4 bases, in that order; junction bases with no gene match: 5. For the CDR3, the DNA is TGCAGTGCTGGGGAGACAGGGAATCAGCCCCAGCATTTT. Translation: CSAGETGNQPQHF.

This clonotype was detected ten times or more. The CDR3 region has the DNA TGCAGCGTTGTGTTTGGGGCCTCCGGGTGGACCCAGTACTTC. It yields the protein CSVVFGASGWTQYF. The chain employs TRBV29-1 and TRBJ2-5; a possible D gene is TRBD1 (5 bases). The V and J ends lost 4 bases and 7 bases respectively, with 19 bases between them. The CDR3 is 14 amino acids. Germline CDR1 SQVTM, CDR2 ANQGSEA.

This clonotype was seen ten or more times. J is TRBJ2-6 and V is TRBV6-6, with a weak D call TRBD1 (5 bases). V lost 2 bases and J 3 bases, leaving 14 bases between the germline ends. CDR1 and CDR2 from the germline V gene are MNHNY and SVGAGI (reference sequence). This CDR3 spans 17 amino acids. The CDR3 DNA is TGTGCCAGCAGTTACGGGGCTCAGGGTAGTGGGGCCAACGTCCTGACTTTC. Translating it yields CASSYGAQGSGANVLTF.

Comments on this clonotype: Just one base apart from a much larger clone, this may be a read error. This chain links TRBV7-8 with TRBJ1-1; D is undetermined. The germline V gene has CDR1 SGHVS and CDR2 FQNEAQ. CDR3 length equals 16 residues. V lost 1 base and J 1 base, leaving 13 bases between the germline ends. CDR3 bases: TGTGCCAGCAGCTTAGTCTGGGGAGTAGCGAACACTGAAGCTTTCTTT. Translation gives CASSLVWGVANTEAFF.

This clonotype was counted at least ten times. The CDR3 here is CSVEESSSYNEQFF. The CDR3 DNA is TGCAGCGTTGAGGAGAGTAGCTCCTACAATGAGCAGTTCTTC. The J gene is TRBJ2-1, the V gene TRBV29-1; D gene unclear. Germline V lookup: CDR1 SQVTM, CDR2 ANQGSEA. The CDR3 sequence is 14 residues long. Trimming shortened V by 3 bases and J by 0 bases, and 9 bases separated the two germline ends.

This clonotype has at least ten counts. This chain connects TRBV13 to TRBJ2-1; D is uncertain. The germline V and J ends were trimmed by 4 bases and 7 bases, with 14 bases remaining between them. Germline CDR1 reads PRHDT; CDR2 reads FYEKMQ (reference sequence). The CDR3 sequence is 14 residues long. CDR3 nucleotides: TGTGCCAGCAGCTCAGGAGTTGGTTGGAATGAGCAGTTCTTC. Translating it yields CASSSGVGWNEQFF.

This clonotype was picked up a small number of times. The chain joins TRBV6-1 to TRBJ2-3; D might be TRBD1 (6 bases). Germline CDR1 MNHNS, CDR2 SASEGT. This CDR3 spans 13 amino acids. V was clipped by 4 bases and J by 5 bases, with 10 bases between them. The CDR3 nucleotides read TGTGCCAGCAGTGCAACAGGGATAGATACGCAGTATTTT. It is translated as CASSATGIDTQYF.

This clonotype was seen more than once but under ten times. V usage is TRBV6-5 and J usage is TRBJ2-3; possible D gene TRBD1, 6 bases. CDR3 size: 18 residues. V was shortened by 5 bases and J by 8 bases, with 29 bases between the two germline ends. Germline V lookup: CDR1 MNHEY, CDR2 SVGAGI. For the CDR3, the DNA is TGTGCCAGCAGTAGCGCCCTGGGGCTTCAGGGGAGACTGGTTACGCAGTATTTT. This gives the protein CASSSALGLQGRLVTQYF.

This clonotype was observed many times. The chain has TRBV3-1 and TRBJ1-1; the D gene is possibly TRBD1 (5 bases). V lost 4 bases and J 6 bases, leaving 12 bases between the germline ends. This CDR3 is built from 13 residues. CDR1 is LGHDT and CDR2 is YNNKEL in the germline V gene (reference sequence). The CDR3 sequence is CASSRQGGAEAFF. CDR3 in DNA: TGTGCCAGCAGCCGGCAGGGAGGCGCTGAAGCTTTCTTT.

The sample holds a few counts of this clonotype. This sequence joins TRBV29-1 and TRBJ2-5; D remains ambiguous. The CDR3 spans 11 residues. Per the germline V gene, CDR1 is SQVTM and CDR2 is ANQGSEA. The V and J ends lost 4 bases and 4 bases respectively, with 7 bases between them. The CDR3 loop is CSVAAVETQYF. The CDR3 bases are TGCAGCGTTGCGGCAGTAGAGACCCAGTACTTC.

Many counts were recorded for this clonotype. CDR3 amino acids: CASSYSQPYNSPLHF. The CDR3 nucleotides are TGCGCCAGCAGCTATTCTCAGCCGTATAATTCACCCCTCCACTTT. The chain has TRBV5-1 and TRBJ1-6; D ambiguous. The V end was cut by 3 bases, the J end by 4 bases, with 11 bases between. The CDR3 has 15 residues. CDR1 and CDR2 from the germline V gene are SGHRS and YFSETQ.

Ten or more counts support this clonotype. The chain recombines TRBV2 with TRBJ2-2; TRBD2 might be the D (5 bases). This CDR3 region has 13 residues. V was shortened by 7 bases and J by 7 bases, with 13 bases between the two germline ends. CDR1 and CDR2 from the germline V gene are SNHLY and FYNNEI. The CDR3 DNA sequence: TGTGCCAGCACGCCGGGGTTAAGCGGGGAGCTGTTTTTT. Translation gives CASTPGLSGELFF.

This clonotype occurred many times. V is TRBV27 and J is TRBJ2-1, with no clear D. Looked up from germline, CDR1 is MNHEY and CDR2 is SMNVEV (reference sequence). V gave up 3 bases and J gave up 6 bases, with 9 bases separating them. This CDR3 region has 13 residues. The chain's CDR3 is CASSFSRSNEQFF. CDR3 in DNA: TGTGCCAGCAGTTTTTCTAGGAGCAATGAGCAGTTCTTC.

This clonotype was observed at least ten times. The chain recombines TRBV20-1 with TRBJ2-3, with D perhaps matching TRBD1 (5 bases). The CDR3 extends over 13 amino acids. The germline gives CDR1 DFQATT, CDR2 SNEGSKA (reference sequence). V was clipped by 6 bases and J by 1 base, with 11 bases between them. The CDR3: CSAYTTGTDTQYF. DNA for the CDR3: TGCAGTGCCTATACGACAGGCACAGATACGCAGTATTTT.

This clonotype occurred a few times. This rearrangement joins TRBV2 to TRBJ1-5; no definite D call. This CDR3 contains 18 residues. CDR1 SNHLY and CDR2 FYNNEI come from the germline V gene. Trimming stripped 3 bases from V and 3 bases from J, with 21 bases between. The CDR3 loop is CASSDGVRSLVDNQPQHF. Written as DNA, the CDR3 is TGTGCCAGCAGTGATGGCGTACGGAGTCTGGTGGACAATCAGCCCCAGCATTTT.

This clonotype was detected only a few times. The chain carries TRBV20-1 and TRBJ1-4, with D tentatively TRBD1 (5 bases). The germline CDR1 and CDR2 sequences are DFQATT and SNEGSKA (reference sequence). The CDR3 loop spans 15 amino acids. Trimming stripped 5 bases from V and 3 bases from J, with 16 bases between. CDR3 in amino acids: CSAGMVTVSNEKLFF. In nucleotides, the CDR3 is TGCAGTGCTGGAATGGTGACAGTTTCTAATGAAAAACTGTTTTTT.

This clonotype was seen only a few times. The chain is built from TRBV18 and TRBJ1-5, with 7 bases aligning to TRBD1. This CDR3 is 18 amino acids long. V was pared by 3 bases and J by 4 bases, with 15 bases of the junction left unmatched. CDR1 is KGHSH, CDR2 LQKENI, per germline. The CDR3, as DNA: TGTGCCAGCTCACCGCCTTGGACAGGCCTTGACTATAATCAGCCCCAGCATTTT. The encoded protein is CASSPPWTGLDYNQPQHF.

This clonotype has ten or more counts. V gene TRBV20-1 combines with J gene TRBJ2-5; 8 bases map to TRBD2. The junction had 7 bases not matched to a gene; V was cut back by 6 bases and J by 1 base. This CDR3 contains 14 residues. The germline V gene has CDR1 DFQATT and CDR2 SNEGSKA (reference sequence). The DNA of the CDR3 is TGCAGTGCAGTTAGCGGGGAAACCCAAGAGACCCAGTACTTC. Translation gives CSAVSGETQETQYF.

This clonotype was found many times. The chain joins TRBV12-3 or TRBV12-4 to TRBJ1-1; perhaps TRBD1 as D (6 bases). V dropped 3 bases and J dropped 4 bases, with 21 bases sitting between them. This CDR3 has 17 amino acids. CDR3 coding DNA: TGTGCCAGCAGTTTTCTGGTTACAGGGAGTGTGAGCACTGAAGCTTTCTTT. Its translation: CASSFLVTGSVSTEAFF.

This clonotype has at least ten counts. This chain connects TRBV6-5 to TRBJ1-1; D is uncertain. Looked up from germline, CDR1 is MNHEY and CDR2 is SVGAGI. Trimming pared 6 bases from V and 6 bases from J, leaving 8 bases between. CDR3 length: 11 amino acids. The chain's CDR3 is CASSRGAEAFF. Here the CDR3 DNA reads TGTGCCAGCAGCCGCGGGGCTGAAGCTTTCTTT.

This clonotype was counted only a few times. This chain connects TRBV5-5 to TRBJ1-1; TRBD1 is a possible D gene (6 bases). The ends were cut back, 0 bases at V and 0 bases at J, with 9 bases in the middle. This CDR3 region has 15 residues. Germline lookup yields CDR1 SGHKS and CDR2 YYEKEE (reference sequence). This CDR3 reads CASSLVPGVNTEAFF. In nucleotides, the CDR3 is TGTGCCAGCAGCTTGGTACCAGGGGTGAACACTGAAGCTTTCTTT.

This clonotype was observed many times. The chain links TRBV6-5 to TRBJ1-6; TRBD1 agrees at 9 bases. This CDR3 region has 18 residues. Germline V CDR1 and CDR2: MNHEY, SVGAGI. V was pared by 2 bases and J by 5 bases, with 10 bases of the junction left unmatched. CDR3 amino acids: CASSYMPGTGLDNSPLHF. DNA for the CDR3: TGTGCCAGCAGTTACATGCCCGGGACAGGGCTTGATAATTCACCCCTCCACTTT.

This clonotype has just a few counts. This chain joins TRBV5-1 and TRBJ2-5; D ambiguous. Trimming cost V 2 bases and J 3 bases, with 14 bases left between them. The CDR3 extends over 15 amino acids. Per the germline V gene, CDR1 is SGHRS and CDR2 is YFSETQ. The CDR3 nucleotides are TGCGCCAGCAGCTTAGCCGGAGCGAGCAAAGAGACCCAGTACTTC. It specifies CASSLAGASKETQYF. The full variable domain, its missing parts supplied by reference TRBV5-1 and TRBJ2-5, is KAGVTQTPRYLIKTRGQQVTLSCSPISGHRSVSWYQQTPGQGLQFLFEYFSETQRNKGNFPGRFSGRQFSNSRSEMNVSTLELGDSALYLCASSLAGASKETQYFGPGTRLLVL.

The chain uses TRBV20-1 and TRBJ2-3, with 7 bases identical to TRBD1. Germline assignment: CDR1 DFQATT and CDR2 SNEGSKA (reference sequence). V lost 6 bases to trimming and J lost 4 bases; unmatched junction nucleotides: 4. This CDR3 region has 12 residues. CDR3 sequence reads: CSARQGSDTQYF. Here the CDR3 DNA reads TGCAGTGCGAGACAGGGTTCAGATACGCAGTATTTT.

This clonotype was counted between two and nine times. The genes are TRBV2 and TRBJ1-1, with D unresolved. The CDR3 is made up of 14 amino acids. V was cut by 6 bases and J by 1 base, with 12 bases left in between. Germline V gene sequence: CDR1 SNHLY, CDR2 FYNNEI. The CDR3 reads CASRIGRPNTEAFF. The CDR3 DNA reads as TGTGCCAGCAGAATCGGACGGCCGAACACTGAAGCTTTCTTT.

In this sample, this clonotype turned up many times. The V call is TRBV5-1, the J call TRBJ1-6; D is possibly TRBD1 (5 bases). Trimming stripped 7 bases from V and 10 bases from J, with 12 bases between. CDR3 length: 12 amino acids. The germline gives CDR1 SGHRS, CDR2 YFSETQ. In DNA form, the CDR3 reads TGCGCCAGCCAGGGTACTCGATCACCCCTCCACTTT. Its protein product is CASQGTRSPLHF.